This paragraph covers one TCR beta chain sequence. The antigen is unknown. The data were obtained in a study of T-cell reconstitution after alpha-beta-depleted transplantation in children. Unique molecular identifiers were used in preparing the TCRbeta library. Each CDR3 protein gets one entry after TCRdb re-called the PCR reads with MiXCR. The sample holds approximately 800,000 distinct CDR3 sequences; under 20% are singletons and the top ten take about 4.6%. The CDR3 consists of 15 residues. Unmatched junction bases numbered 9, after V lost 4 bases and J lost 2 bases. Looked up from germline, CDR1 is SGHRS and CDR2 is YFSETQ. General observations from the study: Recipient T cells and thymic progenitors that survived were the source of the high TCRbeta diversity seen at day 60 in some patients. Expanded graft clones, several hundred of them, were reportedly the source of alpha-beta T cells about two months after transplant. Once a year had passed after transplant, T-cell counts and diversity came mostly from newly produced T cells.

The chain couples TRBV5-1 to TRBJ2-7; TRBD2 aligns across 7 bases. The TCR was taken from a male patient younger than 18 who had a stem cell transplant for acute lymphoblastic leukemia, so the T cells may come from the graft donor. The specimen comprised PBMCs, mostly from graft donor cells, sampled 360 days after TCRalphabeta/CD19-depleted stem cell transplant. The CDR3 loop reads CASSRVREGTYEQYF. The CDR3 nucleotides are TGCGCCAGCAGCCGAGTAAGGGAGGGGACCTACGAGCAGTACTTC.